This TCR beta chain was sequenced during a study of shared clonotypes between healthy human individuals (dated by TCRdb to 2020 to 2022). With regard to the full study: The cohort included three men and two women between 18 and 49 years of age. Different laboratories and diverse techniques were used to prepare libraries and sequence TCR repertoires, to increase sequencing depth and limit assay-specific biases. The study deeply sequenced blood TCR repertoires of about five healthy adults to estimate repertoire size and the extent of clonotype sharing between individuals. Per donor, leukapheresis produced somewhere between about 0.94 and 9 billion PBMCs.

Turning to this clone: Its antigen target is currently unknown. One base away there is no much larger clone; base qualities are not given.

Study-level results and caveats: Only blood was sampled, and tissue TCR repertoires likely differ from those in blood. The genetic and exposure-history diversity represented was limited by the small number of donors. Based on pairwise subsampling, the degree of clonotype sharing among donors was expected to be affected by sequencing depth.

TCR CDR3 regions were amplified from genomic DNA by multiplex PCR using the deep immunoSEQ assay. For each cell subset, the extracted genomic DNA was distributed evenly across all wells of several immunoSEQ 96-well plates, and each plate served as one replicate. For unsorted PBMC, each replicate PCR was loaded with approximately 0.3 ug genomic DNA, equivalent to roughly 33,000 T cell genomes. Ten immunoSEQ deep assay plates were used to sequence unsorted PBMC genomic DNA. Purified libraries were quantified with a Qubit 3.0 fluorometer, sized on a Bioanalyzer 2100, and re-quantified with the KAPA Library Quantification kit. Each immunoSEQ 96-well plate was sequenced on its own single-read 150-cycle Illumina NextSeq 550 flow cell. Turning to the authors' computational methods: Because the immunoSEQ output included only junctional sequences and no quality scores, the filtering could not be the same as the filtering used for full-length reads. Sequences were annotated with PyIR, a Python wrapper for IgBLAST v1.9, and V/J genes and CDR3 were assigned using IMGT germline references. Reads with weak V/J assignments (E-value above 1e-6), missing CDR3, stop codons, out-of-frame junctions, or ambiguous translated residues were removed. V3J clonotypes were defined by identical inferred V gene, J gene, and CDR3 amino acid sequence. To compute the percentage overlap between repertoires, the number of shared unique clonotypes was divided by the size of the smaller repertoire. Repertoire richness was assessed with RTK rarefaction, the Chao1 estimator, and Recon v2.1 estimates of unobserved clonotypes. TCRdb's version of the immuneACCESS table is confined to in-frame rearrangements and falls short of the full clone set. An unresolved V gene accounts for under half of the shortfall where checked; the remainder is of unknown origin. That table gives V, J and clone size, and the DNA gave D and trimming. Counted in this sample were about 490,000 clones; 76% of them appeared once. 10% to 15% of the sample belongs to the ten largest clones.

Healthy HIV-negative adults with no recently reported acute infections or vaccinations were included as donors. Every donor was a Caucasian adult residing in Nashville, Tennessee, USA. For unsorted samples, tens of millions of PBMCs were counted, and genomic DNA was extracted using the QIAamp DNA Blood Mini kit. After blood collection by leukapheresis, PBMCs were isolated using Ficoll-Histopaque density gradient centrifugation and then cryopreserved in the vapor phase of liquid nitrogen. The sequencing sample was made of PBMCs. The origin of this receptor is a woman in her thirties or forties in good health. Some clones in this sample may be carry-over from other donors' samples.

Read as DNA, the sequence is TGTGCCAGCTGTAGAGCGGATAGCACAGATACGCAGTATTTT. The resulting protein is CASCRADSTDTQYF. The rearrangement combines TRBV2 with TRBJ2-3; possibly the D gene is TRBD2, per 5 matching bases. From its cysteine to its phenylalanine, the CDR3 spans 14 amino acids. Only CDR3 DNA is held: 42 bases, read in frame from base 1. V is shortened by 8 bases, J by 0 bases, and the region joining them spans 12 bases. CDR1 and CDR2 are read off the germline V gene as SNHLY and FYNNEI. The CDR3 plus the reference TRBV2 and TRBJ2-3 genes for the other parts give the full variable domain: EPEVTQTPSHQVTQMGQEVILRCVPISNHLYFYWYRQILGQKVEFLVSFYNNEISEKSEIFDDQFSVERPDGSNFTLKIRSTKLEDSAMYFCASCRADSTDTQYFGPGTRLTVL.